Shown below are 20 T cell receptor beta chains from a single sample sequenced in a study of human T cells and chemical hapten exposure. MiXCR, run by TCRdb on the RACE reads, gives a single entry per CDR3 protein. The profile shows 50,000 to 65,000 distinct CDR3 sequences, about a tenth of them singletons. As to time point: pre-sensitization, week 0. The treatment is: therapeutic diphenylcyclopropenone sensitization with weekly scalp DPC. Sequenced material: whole blood, taken in connection with sensitization to the hapten diphenylcyclopropenone (DPC). The receptors shown here come from a woman between 40 and 55 years old with alopecia areata. Some clones in this sample may be carry-over from other donors' samples.

This clonotype was counted ten times or more. The CDR3 nucleotides read TGCAGCGCTCCGGGACAACTGGCGGAGGGCTACACCTTC. Its protein is CSAPGQLAEGYTF. This chain uses TRBV29-1 with TRBJ1-2; possibly TRBD1 for D (6 bases). CDR1 SQVTM and CDR2 ANQGSEA come from the germline V gene. This CDR3 comprises 13 residues. V lost 7 bases and J 8 bases, leaving 20 bases between the germline ends.

Ten or more counts support this clonotype. The V and J genes are TRBV3-1 and TRBJ1-3; weak D call: TRBD1 (5 bases). The germline V gene has CDR1 LGHDT and CDR2 YNNKEL (reference sequence). The CDR3 is 18 residues long. Trimming removed 0 bases at V and 1 base at J, with 16 bases between. The CDR3 here is CASSQDGGGFSSGNTIYF. The CDR3, as DNA: TGTGCCAGCAGCCAAGATGGTGGGGGTTTCTCTTCTGGAAACACCATATATTTT.

This clonotype was counted only a few times. The chain has TRBV6-5 and TRBJ2-1; D not resolved. CDR1 is MNHEY and CDR2 is SVGAGI in the germline V gene. The V end lost 5 bases, the J end lost 9 bases, and 11 bases lay between the germline ends. The CDR3 contains 12 residues. The CDR3 coding sequence is TGTGCCAGCAGTACCCTAGGGCGTGAGCAGTTCTTC. This sequence encodes CASSTLGREQFF.

This sequence joins TRBV29-1 and TRBJ2-5; TRBD2 might be the D (6 bases). Per germline, CDR1 SQVTM and CDR2 ANQGSEA. Deletions cut 7 bases from V and 1 base from J, with 13 bases between. This CDR3 spans 13 amino acids. CDR3 sequence (DNA): TGCAGCGAGAGTGGACTAAGCCAAGAGACCCAGTACTTC. Translation: CSESGLSQETQYF.

This clonotype was picked up a small number of times. The chain joins TRBV9 to TRBJ2-5; unclear D gene. Germline V gene data show CDR1 as SGDLS and CDR2 as YYNGEE. The CDR3 covers 13 residues. Trimming stripped 4 bases from V and 5 bases from J, with 12 bases between. For the CDR3, the DNA is TGTGCCAGCAGCACCCGGACCGGGGAGACCCAGTACTTC. It translates to CASSTRTGETQYF.

This clonotype was detected many times. The V and J genes are TRBV10-3 and TRBJ2-3; 8 bases align to TRBD1. This CDR3 is built from 16 residues. In germline, CDR1 is ENHRY, CDR2 SYGVKD. V shed 10 bases, J shed 6 bases, and the junction held 18 bases outside the gene matches. The CDR3 nucleotides are TGTGCCACCTCCCCGGGCAGGGGGCCACTCCCGGATACGCAGTATTTT. This gives the protein CATSPGRGPLPDTQYF.

This clonotype turned up a few times. The V gene is TRBV20-1, the J gene TRBJ1-2; D is unclear. The CDR3 is 11 amino acids. Germline CDR1 reads DFQATT; CDR2 reads SNEGSKA (reference sequence). The V end lost 6 bases, the J end lost 7 bases, and 12 bases lay between the germline ends. DNA for the CDR3: TGCAGTGCAGCCGGGATACTTGGCTACACCTTC. Its protein is CSAAGILGYTF.

This clonotype was recorded at least ten times. The rearrangement links TRBV15 to TRBJ2-4, with D unresolved. CDR1 and CDR2 from the germline V gene are LNHNV and YYDKDF (reference sequence). CDR3 length equals 15 residues. Trimming removed 1 base from V and 0 bases from J, with 7 bases in between. The CDR3 bases are TGTGCCACCAGCAGAGGCACATTAGCCAAAAACATTCAGTACTTC. Amino acid sequence: CATSRGTLAKNIQYF.

Comments on this clonotype: A much more abundant neighbour one base away suggests this may be a read error. This chain joins TRBV5-1 and TRBJ2-7; maybe TRBD1 (6 bases). The CDR3 covers 14 residues. Germline V gene data show CDR1 as SGHRS and CDR2 as YFSETQ. V was clipped by 5 bases and J by 2 bases, with 14 bases between them. CDR3 amino acids: CASRPQGRAYEQYF. CDR3 DNA sequence: TGCGCCAGCAGGCCACAGGGTAGGGCCTACGAGCAGTACTTC.

V gene TRBV5-1 combines with J gene TRBJ2-3; the D is unclear. The V end was cut by 4 bases, the J end by 2 bases, with 5 bases between. Germline values: CDR1 SGHRS, CDR2 YFSETQ. This CDR3 has 12 residues. The CDR3 DNA reads TGCGCCAGCAGCCGAAACACAGATACGCAGTATTTT. It translates to CASSRNTDTQYF.

This clonotype was counted at least ten times. The gene calls are TRBV7-2 and TRBJ2-7, with no clear D. The V end lost 3 bases, the J end lost 0 bases, and 9 bases lay between the germline ends. Germline-derived CDR1 and CDR2 are SGHTA and FQGNSA. The CDR3 sequence is 14 residues long. CDR3 DNA: TGTGCCAGCAGCTTGGACCTCGTCTCCTACGAGCAGTACTTC. Protein product: CASSLDLVSYEQYF.

Ten or more counts support this clonotype. The V call is TRBV5-1, the J call TRBJ1-6; no firm D call. This CDR3 is built from 14 residues. V lost 0 bases, J lost 10 bases, and 11 bases lay in between. Germline lookup yields CDR1 SGHRS and CDR2 YFSETQ. CDR3 loop: CASSLVYLRSPLHF. The CDR3 DNA sequence: TGCGCCAGCAGCTTGGTTTATCTCAGGTCACCCCTCCACTTT. Variable domain in full (rest from reference TRBV5-1 and TRBJ1-6): KAGVTQTPRYLIKTRGQQVTLSCSPISGHRSVSWYQQTPGQGLQFLFEYFSETQRNKGNFPGRFSGRQFSNSRSEMNVSTLELGDSALYLCASSLVYLRSPLHFGNGTRLTVT.

This chain joins TRBV11-2 and TRBJ1-2; D not certain. Trimming stripped 5 bases from V and 7 bases from J, with 17 bases between. Looked up from germline, CDR1 is SGHAT and CDR2 is FQNNGV. The CDR3 contains 14 residues. CDR3 amino acids: CASSPRAPRGGYTF. The CDR3, as DNA: TGTGCCAGCAGCCCCCGGGCCCCGAGAGGTGGCTACACCTTC. Full variable domain (outside the CDR3, taken from reference TRBV11-2 and TRBJ1-2): EAGVAQSPRYKIIEKRQSVAFWCNPISGHATLYWYQQILGQGPKLLIQFQNNGVVDDSQLPKDRFSAERLKGVDSTLKIQPAKLEDSAVYLCASSPRAPRGGYTFGSGTRLTVV.

This clonotype has just a few counts. V usage is TRBV12-3 or TRBV12-4 and J usage is TRBJ2-2, with D possibly being TRBD1 (5 bases). V lost 5 bases, J lost 1 base, and 14 bases lay in between. This CDR3 is built from 16 residues. The CDR3 reads CASSTQVRVNTGELFF. CDR3 nucleotide sequence: TGTGCCAGCAGTACCCAAGTCAGGGTGAACACCGGGGAGCTGTTTTTT.

This clonotype showed up many times. This chain links TRBV12-3 or TRBV12-4 with TRBJ1-5; D uncertain. V gave up 1 base and J gave up 0 bases, with 10 bases separating them. This CDR3 is 16 amino acids long. CDR3 protein: CASSLGGRYSNQPQHF. Written as DNA, the CDR3 is TGTGCCAGCAGTTTAGGGGGAAGGTATAGCAATCAGCCCCAGCATTTT.

This clonotype was seen at least ten times. This sequence joins TRBV20-1 and TRBJ2-5, with no clear D. The V gene lost 4 bases and the J gene lost 4 bases, with 7 bases spanning the gap. The CDR3 runs 11 residues. In germline, CDR1 is DFQATT, CDR2 SNEGSKA (reference sequence). CDR3 sequence reads: CSAMWRETQYF. The CDR3 nucleotides are TGCAGTGCTATGTGGCGAGAGACCCAGTACTTC.

This clonotype was counted many times. The chain joins TRBV27 to TRBJ1-6; 7 bases map to TRBD1. The CDR3 is 19 residues long. J was trimmed by 3 bases and V by 2 bases; bases with no gene match: 13. Germline loops: CDR1 MNHEY, CDR2 SMNVEV (reference sequence). The CDR3 coding sequence is TGTGCCAGCAGTTTAACTGTACAGGGGAGGGTAGTCTATAATTCACCCCTCCACTTT. This encodes CASSLTVQGRVVYNSPLHF.

The CDR3 bases are TGCAGCCTCTTCGGCACAGATACGCAGTATTTT. Its translation: CSLFGTDTQYF. The rearrangement uses TRBV29-1 and TRBJ2-3, with no clear D. This CDR3 is 11 amino acids long. V dropped 8 bases and J dropped 1 base, with 7 bases sitting between them. Germline V CDR1 and CDR2: SQVTM, ANQGSEA.

In its sample, this clonotype was seen many times. The genes are TRBV30 and TRBJ1-1; D is perhaps TRBD1 (5 bases). The V end lost 3 bases, the J end lost 0 bases, and 11 bases lay between the germline ends. The CDR3 length is 14 residues. CDR1 is GTSNPN and CDR2 is SVGIG in the germline V gene (reference sequence). CDR3 residues: CAWRAGYMNTEAFF. In nucleotides, the CDR3 is TGTGCCTGGAGGGCAGGGTACATGAACACTGAAGCTTTCTTT.

This clonotype appeared a few times. This sequence joins TRBV7-9 and TRBJ2-2; 7 nucleotides agree with TRBD2. The CDR3 totals 15 residues. Germline lookup yields CDR1 SEHNR and CDR2 FQNEAQ (reference sequence). The ends lost 1 base at V and 4 bases at J; junction bases unmatched: 3. The CDR3 sequence: CASSLVGGGTGELFF. The CDR3 DNA is TGTGCCAGCAGCTTAGTCGGCGGGGGCACCGGGGAGCTGTTTTTT. Using reference TRBV7-9 and TRBJ2-2 for the parts outside the CDR3, the full variable domain is DTGVSQNPRHKITKRGQNVTFRCDPISEHNRLYWYRQTLGQGPEFLTYFQNEAQLEKSRLLSDRFSAERPKGSFSTLEIQRTEQGDSAMYLCASSLVGGGTGELFFGEGSRLTVL.